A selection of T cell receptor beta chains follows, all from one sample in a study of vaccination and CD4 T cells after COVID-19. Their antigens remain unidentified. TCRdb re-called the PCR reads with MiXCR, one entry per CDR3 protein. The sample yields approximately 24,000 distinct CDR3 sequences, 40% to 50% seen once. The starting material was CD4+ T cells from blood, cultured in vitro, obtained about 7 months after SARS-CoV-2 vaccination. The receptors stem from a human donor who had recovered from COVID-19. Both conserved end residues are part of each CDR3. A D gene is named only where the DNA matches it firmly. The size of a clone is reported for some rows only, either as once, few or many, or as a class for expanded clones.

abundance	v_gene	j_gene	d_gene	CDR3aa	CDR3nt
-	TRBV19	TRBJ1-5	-	CASSKSPGAVNQPQHF	TGTGCCAGTAGTAAATCCCCAGGGGCGGTAAATCAGCCCCAGCATTTT
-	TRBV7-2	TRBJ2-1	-	CASNSFLLSDEQFF	TGTGCCAGCAATTCATTTTTATTGTCCGATGAGCAGTTCTTC
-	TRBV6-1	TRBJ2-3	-	CASSGSTAVGDTQYF	TGTGCCAGCAGTGGGTCGACAGCAGTAGGAGATACGCAGTATTTT
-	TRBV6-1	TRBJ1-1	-	CASSGGFF	TGTGCCAGCAGTGGAGGTTTCTTT
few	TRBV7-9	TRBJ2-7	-	CASSPGRFYEQYF	TGTGCCAGCAGCCCCGGACGATTCTACGAGCAGTACTTC
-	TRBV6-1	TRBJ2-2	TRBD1	CASRRQGAGELFF	TGTGCCAGCAGAAGACAGGGGGCCGGGGAGCTGTTTTTT
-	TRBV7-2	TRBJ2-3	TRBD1	CASSPGQGAGTDTQYF	TGTGCCAGCAGCCCGGGACAGGGGGCTGGCACAGATACGCAGTATTTT
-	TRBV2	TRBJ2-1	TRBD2	CASSGERETYNEQFF	TGTGCCAGCAGTGGGGAGCGGGAGACTTACAATGAGCAGTTCTTC
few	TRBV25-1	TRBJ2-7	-	CASSTDFDLYEQYF	TGTGCCAGCAGTACGGACTTCGACCTTTACGAGCAGTACTTC
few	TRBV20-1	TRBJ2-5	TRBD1	CSAREGTVYQETQYF	TGCAGTGCTAGAGAGGGGACAGTGTACCAAGAGACCCAGTACTTC
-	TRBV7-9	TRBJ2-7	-	CASSSVGEQYF	TGTGCCAGCAGCTCTGTAGGGGAGCAGTACTTC
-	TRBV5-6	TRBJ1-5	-	CASSFGQGRNQPQHF	TGTGCCAGCAGCTTTGGGCAGGGGCGGAATCAGCCCCAGCATTTT
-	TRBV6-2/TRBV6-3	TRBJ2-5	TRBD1	CASSYDAQNQGQVETQYF	TGTGCCAGCAGTTACGACGCCCAAAACCAAGGACAGGTAGAGACCCAGTACTTC
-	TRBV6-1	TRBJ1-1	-	CASSAEGLSTEAFF	TGTGCCAGCAGTGCAGAGGGTCTGAGCACTGAAGCTTTCTTT
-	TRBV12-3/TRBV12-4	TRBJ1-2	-	CASASGRAYGYTF	TGTGCCAGCGCCTCTGGGAGGGCCTATGGCTACACCTTC
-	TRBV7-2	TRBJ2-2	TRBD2	CASWYGGAAGELFF	TGTGCCAGCTGGTACGGGGGGGCGGCGGGGGAGCTGTTTTTT
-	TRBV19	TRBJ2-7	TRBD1	CETHDRGRDNEQYF	TGTGAAACTCACGACAGGGGGCGCGATAACGAGCAGTACTTC
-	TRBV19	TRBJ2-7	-	CASSIGGDSSYEQYF	TGTGCCAGTAGTATAGGTGGCGATTCCTCCTACGAGCAGTACTTC
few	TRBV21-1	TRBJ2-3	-	CAHKEAGTDTQYF	TGTGCCCATAAGGAGGCTGGCACAGATACGCAGTATTTT
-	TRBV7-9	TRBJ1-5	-	CASSPLGEGNQPQHF	TGTGCCAGCAGCCCACTAGGAGAGGGCAATCAGCCCCAGCATTTT
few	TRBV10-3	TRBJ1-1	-	CATAGDNAEAFF	TGTGCCACCGCAGGGGATAACGCTGAAGCTTTCTTT